The sequence of this T cell receptor beta chain was determined in a study of identical twins. There are 16 residues in the CDR3. Trimming took 6 bases from V and 1 from J; bases not matched to a gene: 9. From germline, CDR1 is SNHLY and CDR2 FYNNEI. One entry per CDR3 protein, called by TCRdb with MiXCR from the 5' RACE reads. The data show around 280,000 distinct CDR3 sequences, about 8% seen once. The sample holds many counts of this clonotype. A further study also used this sample, focusing on yellow fever vaccine responses in identical twins.

The receptor's source is a woman aged 18-29 years in good health. Input material: memory (CD45RO+) T cells sorted from blood. The chain is built from TRBV2 and TRBJ2-1; 7 bases match TRBD1. As DNA, the CDR3 is TGTGCCAGCAGGGCCAGACAGGGTAGTTCCTACAATGAGCAGTTCTTC. It is translated as CASRARQGSSYNEQFF.